One T cell receptor beta chain is described in this entry. Its antigen remains unknown. These donors, healthy bone marrow donors, were studied. This sample stems from a study of cytomegalovirus exposure and HLA in healthy donors. Study information: Among roughly 180 million T cells, an earlier analysis found approximately 110 million unique TCR beta sequences.

Overall study findings and caveats: Specificity of a few CMV-associated chains for CMV antigens was verified in vitro.

The CDR3 covers 16 residues. From germline, CDR1 is GTSNPN and CDR2 SVGIG (reference sequence). Trimming at V came to 0 bases and at J to 1 base, leaving 8 bases not matched to a gene. Primers for the PCR totalled 60 Vbeta and 13 Jbeta. Clones were read by immunoSEQ multiplex PCR, and TCRdb kept only the in-frame ones, dropping some. The repertoire has fewer than 100,000 clones, 78% of them found once; the top ten carry roughly 2.6%. The J gene is TRBJ2-7, the V gene TRBV30; 8 nucleotides match TRBD2. The sample comprised PBMCs. The sequence derives from a male donor in good health and CMV-seropositive. Here the CDR3 reads CAWSVLGGGRSYEQYF. In DNA form, the CDR3 reads TGTGCCTGGAGTGTATTAGGCGGGGGGAGGTCCTACGAGCAGTACTTC.